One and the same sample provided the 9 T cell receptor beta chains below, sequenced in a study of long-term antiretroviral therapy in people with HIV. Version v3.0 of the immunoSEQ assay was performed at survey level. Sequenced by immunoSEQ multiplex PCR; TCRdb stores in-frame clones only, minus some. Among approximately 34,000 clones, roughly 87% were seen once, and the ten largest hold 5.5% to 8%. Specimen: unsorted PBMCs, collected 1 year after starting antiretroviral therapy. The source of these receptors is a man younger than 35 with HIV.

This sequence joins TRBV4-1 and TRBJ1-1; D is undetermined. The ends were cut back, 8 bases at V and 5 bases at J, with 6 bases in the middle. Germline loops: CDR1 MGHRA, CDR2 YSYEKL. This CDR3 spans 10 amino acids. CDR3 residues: CASWSTEAFF. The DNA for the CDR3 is TGCGCCAGCTGGAGTACTGAAGCTTTCTTT.

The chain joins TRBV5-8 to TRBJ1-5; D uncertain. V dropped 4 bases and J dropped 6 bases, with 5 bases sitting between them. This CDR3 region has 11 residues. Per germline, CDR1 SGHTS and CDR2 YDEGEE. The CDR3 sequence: CASSPRQPQHF. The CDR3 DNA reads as TGTGCCAGCAGCCCCCGTCAGCCCCAGCATTTT.

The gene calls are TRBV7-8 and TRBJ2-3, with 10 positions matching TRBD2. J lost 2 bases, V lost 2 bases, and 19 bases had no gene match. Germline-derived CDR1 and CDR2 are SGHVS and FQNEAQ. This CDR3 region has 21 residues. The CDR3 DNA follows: TGTGCCAGCAGCTTAAAAGGGGAACGCCTAGCGGGAGTGATTAACACAGATACGCAGTATTTT. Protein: CASSLKGERLAGVINTDTQYF.

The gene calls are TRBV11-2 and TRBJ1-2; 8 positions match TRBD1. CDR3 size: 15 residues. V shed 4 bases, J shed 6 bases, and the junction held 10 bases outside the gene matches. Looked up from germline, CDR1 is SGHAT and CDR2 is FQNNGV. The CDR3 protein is CASSSQRQGRDGYTF. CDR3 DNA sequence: TGTGCCAGCAGCTCCCAGCGACAGGGGCGTGATGGCTACACCTTC.

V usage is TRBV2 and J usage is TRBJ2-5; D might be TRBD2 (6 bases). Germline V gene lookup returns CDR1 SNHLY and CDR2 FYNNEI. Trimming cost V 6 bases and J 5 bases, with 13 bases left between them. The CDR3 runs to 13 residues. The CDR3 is CASRDGTFETQYF. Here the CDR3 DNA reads TGTGCCAGCAGGGACGGGACTTTTGAGACCCAGTACTTC.

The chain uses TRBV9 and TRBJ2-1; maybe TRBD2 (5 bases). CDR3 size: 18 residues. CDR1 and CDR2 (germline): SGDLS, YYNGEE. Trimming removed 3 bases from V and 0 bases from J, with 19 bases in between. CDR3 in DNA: TGTGCCAGCAGCGATAACCCAAATAGCGTCAGCTCCTACAATGAGCAGTTCTTC. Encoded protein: CASSDNPNSVSSYNEQFF.

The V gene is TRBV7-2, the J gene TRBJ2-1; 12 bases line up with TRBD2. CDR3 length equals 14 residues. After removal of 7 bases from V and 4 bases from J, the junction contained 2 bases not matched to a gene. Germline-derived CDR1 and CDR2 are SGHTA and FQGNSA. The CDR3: CASNLAGGYNEQFF. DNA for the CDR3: TGTGCCAGCAACCTAGCGGGGGGGTACAATGAGCAGTTCTTC.

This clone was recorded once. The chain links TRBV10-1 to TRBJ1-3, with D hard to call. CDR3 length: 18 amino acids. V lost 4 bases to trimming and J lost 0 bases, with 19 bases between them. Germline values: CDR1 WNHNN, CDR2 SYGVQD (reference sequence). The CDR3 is CASSANRKGGPSGNTIYF. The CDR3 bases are TGCGCCAGCAGTGCAAATCGGAAGGGCGGACCCTCTGGAAACACCATATATTTT.

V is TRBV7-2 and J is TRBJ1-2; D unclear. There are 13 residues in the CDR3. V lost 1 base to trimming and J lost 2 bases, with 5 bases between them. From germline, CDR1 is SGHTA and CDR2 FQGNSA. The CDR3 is CASSLGQNYGYTF. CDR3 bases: TGTGCCAGCAGCTTAGGACAAAACTATGGCTACACCTTC.